The sample holds a few counts of the clone carrying this T cell receptor beta chain. This entry belongs to a study of blood T cells in healthy people across ages. Using a J-beta primer mix together with a sample-barcoded 5' primer, a second PCR was run for roughly 7 to 11 cycles. Each sample yielded at least 2.5 million CDR3-containing paired-end reads. MiXCR, applied by TCRdb to the 5' RACE reads, yields one record per CDR3 protein. The table lists 1.5 million to 2 million distinct CDR3 sequences, just under 50% of them singletons. Germline V gene data show CDR1 as SGHTA and CDR2 as FQGNSA. The CDR3 loop spans 18 amino acids. Trimming took 1 base from V and 4 from J; bases not matched to a gene: 10.

Sequences were obtained from blood. This clonotype was sampled from a woman aged 40 to 50 in good health. This rearrangement joins TRBV7-2 to TRBJ2-5; 12 nucleotides agree with TRBD2. CDR3 sequence reads: CASSLVATASGGAETQYF. The CDR3 DNA follows: TGTGCCAGCAGCTTAGTTGCTACTGCTAGCGGGGGGGCAGAGACCCAGTACTTC.